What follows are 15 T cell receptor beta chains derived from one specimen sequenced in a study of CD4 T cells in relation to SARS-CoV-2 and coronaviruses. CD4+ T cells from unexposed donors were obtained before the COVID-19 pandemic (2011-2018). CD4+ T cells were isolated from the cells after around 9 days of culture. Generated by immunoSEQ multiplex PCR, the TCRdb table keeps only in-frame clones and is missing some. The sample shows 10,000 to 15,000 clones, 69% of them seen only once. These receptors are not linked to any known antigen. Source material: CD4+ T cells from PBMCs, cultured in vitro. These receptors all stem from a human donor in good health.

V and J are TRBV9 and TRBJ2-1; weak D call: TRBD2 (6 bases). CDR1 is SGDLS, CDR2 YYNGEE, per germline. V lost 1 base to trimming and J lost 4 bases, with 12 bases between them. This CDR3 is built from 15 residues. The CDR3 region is CASSVLASEYNEQFF. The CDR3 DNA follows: TGTGCCAGCAGCGTATTGGCTAGCGAGTACAATGAGCAGTTCTTC.

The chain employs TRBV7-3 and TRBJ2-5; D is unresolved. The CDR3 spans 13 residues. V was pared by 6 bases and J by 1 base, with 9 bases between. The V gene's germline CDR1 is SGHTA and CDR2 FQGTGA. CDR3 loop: CASSRTFQETQYF. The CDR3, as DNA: TGTGCCAGCAGTCGGACGTTCCAAGAGACCCAGTACTTC.

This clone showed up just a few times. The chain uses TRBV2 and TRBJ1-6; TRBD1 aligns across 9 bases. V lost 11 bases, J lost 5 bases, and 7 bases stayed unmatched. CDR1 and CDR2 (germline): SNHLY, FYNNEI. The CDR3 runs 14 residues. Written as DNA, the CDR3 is TGTGCCTGCGCGGGGACAGGGAATAATTCACCCCTCCACTTT. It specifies CACAGTGNNSPLHF.

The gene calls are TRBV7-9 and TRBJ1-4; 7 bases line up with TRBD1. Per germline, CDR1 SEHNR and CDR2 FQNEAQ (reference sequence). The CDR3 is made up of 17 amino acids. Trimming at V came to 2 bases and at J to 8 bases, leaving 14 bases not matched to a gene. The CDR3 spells CASSLNIAGTEEEKLFF. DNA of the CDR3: TGTGCCAGCAGCTTAAACATCGCAGGGACAGAGGAGGAAAAACTGTTTTTT.

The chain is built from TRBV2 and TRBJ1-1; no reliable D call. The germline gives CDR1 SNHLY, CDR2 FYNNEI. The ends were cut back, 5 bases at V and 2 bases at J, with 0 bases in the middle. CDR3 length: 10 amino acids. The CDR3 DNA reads TGTGCCAGCAGTAACACTGAAGCTTTCTTT. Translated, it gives CASSNTEAFF.

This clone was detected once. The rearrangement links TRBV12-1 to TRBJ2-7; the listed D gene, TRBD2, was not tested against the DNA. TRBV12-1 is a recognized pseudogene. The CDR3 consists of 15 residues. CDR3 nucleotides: TGTGCCAGCAGCTCGCCCGGGGAAGACACGAGCGAGCAGTACTTC. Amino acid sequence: CASSSPGEDTSEQYF.

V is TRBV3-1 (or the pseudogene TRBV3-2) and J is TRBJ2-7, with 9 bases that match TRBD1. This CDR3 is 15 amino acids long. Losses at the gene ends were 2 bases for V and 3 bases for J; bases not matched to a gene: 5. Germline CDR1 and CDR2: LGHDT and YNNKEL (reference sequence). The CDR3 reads CASSQRDRGDYEQYF. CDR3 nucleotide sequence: TGTGCCAGCAGCCAACGAGACAGGGGGGACTACGAGCAGTACTTC.

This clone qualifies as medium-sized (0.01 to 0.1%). The CDR3 loop reads CAWSVLAAGRVTF. The CDR3 DNA sequence: TGTGCCTGGAGTGTACTGGCGGCGGGACGGGTCACCTTC. The rearrangement uses TRBV30 and TRBJ1-2; D is possibly TRBD1 (5 bases). The CDR3 is made up of 13 amino acids. Trimming stripped 0 bases from V and 13 bases from J, with 18 bases between. The germline V gene encodes CDR1 GTSNPN and CDR2 SVGIG (reference sequence).

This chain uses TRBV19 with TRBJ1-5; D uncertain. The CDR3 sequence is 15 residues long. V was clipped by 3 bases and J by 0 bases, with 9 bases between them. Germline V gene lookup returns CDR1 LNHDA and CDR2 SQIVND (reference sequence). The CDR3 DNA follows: TGTGCCAGTAGTATGGTAGGGATTAGCAATCAGCCCCAGCATTTT. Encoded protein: CASSMVGISNQPQHF.

DNA of the CDR3: TGTGCCAGCTCACCGCTTGAAGATGACAATCAGCCCCAGCATTTT. This gives the protein CASSPLEDDNQPQHF. The V and J genes are TRBV18 and TRBJ1-5; D unclear. Germline V gives CDR1 KGHSH, CDR2 LQKENI. V lost 3 bases and J 3 bases, leaving 12 bases between the germline ends. This CDR3 has 15 amino acids.

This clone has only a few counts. CDR3 in DNA: TGTGCCAGCAGTTTTGAAGGGAGGGCATTTCAAAAACTGTTTTTT. Its translation: CASSFEGRAFQKLFF. This chain links TRBV27 with TRBJ1-4; D gene unclear. This CDR3 region has 15 residues. V was clipped by 3 bases and J by 9 bases, with 17 bases between them. The V gene's germline CDR1 is MNHEY and CDR2 SMNVEV (reference sequence).

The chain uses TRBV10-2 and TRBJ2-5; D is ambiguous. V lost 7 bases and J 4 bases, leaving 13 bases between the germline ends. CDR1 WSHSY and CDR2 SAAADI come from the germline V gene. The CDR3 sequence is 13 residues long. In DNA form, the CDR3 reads TGCGCCAGCAAACTTGGGGTTACAGAGACCCAGTACTTC. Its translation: CASKLGVTETQYF.

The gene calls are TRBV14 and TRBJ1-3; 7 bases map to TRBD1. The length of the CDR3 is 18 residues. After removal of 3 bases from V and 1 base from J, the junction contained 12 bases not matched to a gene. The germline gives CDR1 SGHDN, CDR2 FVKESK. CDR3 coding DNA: TGTGCCAGCAGCCACCGGACAGGTTTATTGAGTTCTGGAAACACCATATATTTT. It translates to CASSHRTGLLSSGNTIYF.

The CDR3 spells CASSQGGRYEQYF. As DNA, the CDR3 is TGTGCCAGCAGCCAAGGGGGACGCTACGAGCAGTACTTC. This chain connects TRBV3-1 (or the pseudogene TRBV3-2) to TRBJ2-7, with D tentatively TRBD1 or TRBD2 (5 bases each). The V gene's germline CDR1 is LGHDT and CDR2 YNNKEL (reference sequence). Between the trimmed V and J ends, which lost 1 base and 3 bases, there was a span of 7 bases. The CDR3 extends over 13 amino acids.

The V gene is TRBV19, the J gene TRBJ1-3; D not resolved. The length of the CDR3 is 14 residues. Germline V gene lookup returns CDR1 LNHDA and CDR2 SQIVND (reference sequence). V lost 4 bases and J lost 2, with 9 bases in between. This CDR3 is CASSTQRAGNTIYF. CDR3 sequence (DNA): TGTGCCAGTAGTACTCAGAGAGCTGGAAACACCATATATTTT.